What follows are 2 T cell receptor beta chains derived from one specimen sequenced in a study of PD-1 blockade in mismatch repair-deficient tumors. Profiling relied on immunoSEQ multiplex PCR, and the TCRdb table lists in-frame clones only, not all of them. The data hold some 84,000 clones, with about 85% observed a single time. The material was peripheral blood, obtained 12 weeks after starting pembrolizumab. The receptors were gathered from an adult with mismatch repair-deficient cancer.

CDR3 protein: CASSFQTIRVAEAFF. The CDR3 DNA is TGTGCCAGCAGTTTTCAGACTATTCGGGTCGCTGAAGCTTTCTTT. The chain links TRBV6-5 to TRBJ1-1, with D unresolved. Germline CDR1 reads MNHEY; CDR2 reads SVGAGI. V lost 4 bases, J lost 6 bases, and 18 bases lay in between. CDR3 length: 15 amino acids.

The V gene is TRBV6-6, the J gene TRBJ2-1, with D unresolved. This CDR3 is built from 14 residues. The V gene's germline CDR1 is MNHNY and CDR2 SVGAGI (reference sequence). Trimming pared 4 bases from V and 4 bases from J, leaving 11 bases between. CDR3 nucleotides: TGTGCCAGCAGTTCCCTTGGGCAGTACAATGAGCAGTTCTTC. Translation: CASSSLGQYNEQFF.